This TCR beta chain was identified in a study of shared clonotypes between healthy human individuals. Trimming cost V 5 bases and J 3 bases; bases outside gene matches: 8. This CDR3 spans 15 amino acids. Germline V CDR1 and CDR2: SGHRS, YFSETQ. Using immunoSEQ multiplex PCR, the repertoire was profiled, and TCRdb retains in-frame clones only, with some absent. The sample carries 2 million to 3 million clones, over 85% recorded once. The V call is TRBV5-1, the J call TRBJ2-7; 10 bases fit TRBD1. The sample taken for sequencing was naive CD4+ T cells from PBMCs. Subset indicated: CD45RA+ positively selected. The clonotype was recovered from a man aged 18 to 35 in good health. Some clones in this sample may be carry-over from other donors' samples. The CDR3 bases are TGCGCCAGCAGGGAAGGGACAGGGGTATACTACGAGCAGTACTTC. Its translation is CASREGTGVYYEQYF. The whole variable domain, remainder taken from reference TRBV5-1 and TRBJ2-7, is KAGVTQTPRYLIKTRGQQVTLSCSPISGHRSVSWYQQTPGQGLQFLFEYFSETQRNKGNFPGRFSGRQFSNSRSEMNVSTLELGDSALYLCASREGTGVYYEQYFGPGTRLTVT.